A selection of T cell receptor beta chains follows, all from one sample in a study of CD8 T cells in ankylosing spondylitis. TCRdb recomputed calls from the 5' RACE reads with MiXCR, one row per CDR3 protein. The data hold roughly 200,000 distinct CDR3 sequences, with 9.5% to 15% observed a single time. The specimen was blood, either unsorted or a sorted T cell fraction (not recorded which). These receptors were collected from a male donor with ankylosing spondylitis or in good health (not recorded which). Both conserved end residues are trimmed from each CDR3.

>TRBJ2-7|TRBV5-1
ASSLSPIGEQY
>TRBJ2-1|TRBV9
ASSGVADRRNEQF
>TRBJ1-1|TRBV12-5
ASGLMGTEAF
>TRBJ1-1|TRBV13
ASSSGPMNTEAF
>TRBJ2-2|TRBV19
ASRPDPLVGELF
>TRBJ2-1|TRBV29-1
SVEELGQGAYNEQF
>TRBJ2-5|TRBV2
ASSEGGGETQY
>TRBJ1-2|TRBV12-3/TRBV12-4
ASSWVTDPANYGYT
>TRBJ2-1|TRBV19
ASSIGGYNEQF
>TRBJ2-7|TRBV5-6
ASSPGPASTDEQY
>TRBJ2-2|TRBV6-2/TRBV6-3
ASSPEVADHTGELF
>TRBJ2-5|TRBV7-9
ASSLNWVTETQY
>TRBJ2-7|TRBV18
ASSPEREGEEQY
>TRBJ2-7|TRBV7-9
ASTFSDREEGEQY
>TRBJ2-3|TRBV4-1
ASSRGDTQY
>TRBJ1-2|TRBV7-9
ASSFRQGSLDGYT
>TRBJ2-7|TRBV4-1
ASSPKGGGAYEQY
>TRBJ1-1|TRBV7-9
ASSLGEEAF
>TRBJ2-3|TRBV4-2
ASSQGTSGSSIGTDTQY
>TRBJ2-7|TRBV4-1
ASSLRTSLSLEQY
>TRBJ2-7|TRBV4-1
ASSQGILAGGEQY
>TRBJ1-5|TRBV4-1
ASSQEEINQPQH
>TRBJ2-7|TRBV5-1
ASSLGTSGYYEQY
>TRBJ1-2|TRBV7-9
ASSTEDRYYGYT
>TRBJ2-1|TRBV24-1
ATLVTRTRINEQF